The 29 T cell receptor beta chains below all came from one sample that was sequenced in a study of shared clonotypes between healthy human individuals. Assay used: immunoSEQ multiplex PCR; TCRdb lists only in-frame clones, some missing. The sample carries roughly 1,100,000 clones, roughly 70% recorded once. Sequences were obtained from memory CD4+ T cells sorted from blood. The subset was: CD45RA-negative fraction. The receptors were sampled from a man in his late teens or twenties in good health.

This chain joins TRBV10-3 and TRBJ2-7, with 10 nucleotides matching TRBD2. Germline V gene lookup returns CDR1 ENHRY and CDR2 SYGVKD. The V gene end was trimmed by 10 bases and the J gene end by 0 bases; junction bases not matched to a gene: 6. The CDR3 is 14 amino acids. The CDR3 loop is CASGTSASSYEQYF. The CDR3 DNA follows: TGTGCCAGCGGGACTAGCGCGAGCTCCTACGAGCAGTACTTC.

The chain links TRBV5-4 to TRBJ2-7, with 9 bases identical to TRBD2. The CDR3 totals 15 residues. Germline V lookup: CDR1 SGHNT, CDR2 YYREEE (reference sequence). With 1 base clipped from V and 1 base from J, the junction kept 3 bases outside the gene matches. CDR3 loop: CASSLLLAGSYEQYF. The CDR3 coding sequence is TGTGCCAGCAGCTTGTTGCTAGCGGGGTCCTACGAGCAGTACTTC.

This sequence joins TRBV7-6 and TRBJ1-3; tentative D call: TRBD1 (5 bases). This CDR3 is built from 16 residues. V lost 5 bases and J lost 2, with 16 bases in between. Germline CDR1 reads SGHVS; CDR2 reads FNYEAQ. This CDR3 reads CASSPRGTGTGNTIYF. CDR3 in DNA: TGTGCCAGCAGCCCTAGGGGAACGGGCACTGGAAACACCATATATTTT.

The chain uses TRBV4-3 and TRBJ2-1, with TRBD2 as a possible D gene (6 bases). Trimming took off 0 bases at V and 4 bases at J, with 16 bases between the two ends. Germline assignment: CDR1 LGHNA and CDR2 YSLEER. The CDR3 runs 17 residues. CDR3: CASSQDPAGLPYNEQFF. The DNA for the CDR3 is TGCGCCAGCAGCCAAGATCCGGCGGGACTCCCGTACAATGAGCAGTTCTTC.

V usage is TRBV5-6 and J usage is TRBJ1-6; 9 bases are shared with TRBD1. The CDR3 is 17 amino acids. Unmatched junction bases numbered 7, after V lost 1 base and J lost 5 bases. The germline CDR1 and CDR2 sequences are SGHDT and YYEEEE. The CDR3 is CASSLTGGSGNNSPLHF. CDR3 bases: TGTGCCAGCAGCTTGACAGGGGGCTCTGGAAATAATTCACCCCTCCACTTT.

The chain couples TRBV18 to TRBJ1-1, with D perhaps TRBD1 (5 bases). Between the trimmed V and J ends, which lost 2 bases and 3 bases, there was a span of 19 bases. The V gene's germline CDR1 is KGHSH and CDR2 LQKENI. The CDR3 is 17 residues long. This CDR3 is CASSPILGVRGDTEAFF. The CDR3 region has the DNA TGTGCCAGCTCACCAATTCTCGGCGTCCGAGGGGACACTGAAGCTTTCTTT. Full variable domain (rest looked up from reference TRBV18 and TRBJ1-1): NAGVMQNPRHLVRRRGQEARLRCSPMKGHSHVYWYRQLPEEGLKFMVYLQKENIIDESGMPKERFSAEFPKEGPSILRIQQVVRGDSAAYFCASSPILGVRGDTEAFFGQGTRLTVV.

About this clone: A single base separates this from a much larger clone, so it may be a read error. The sample has other DNA sequences that encode this CDR3 too. DNA of the CDR3: TGTGCCATCAGTGAGTCGGGGGGCGGCACTGAAGCTTTCTTT. Translated: CAISESGGGTEAFF. The gene calls are TRBV10-3 and TRBJ1-1, with D perhaps matching TRBD1 (6 bases). Deletions cut 0 bases from V and 4 bases from J, with 9 bases between. Germline values: CDR1 ENHRY, CDR2 SYGVKD. The CDR3 sequence is 14 residues long.

As DNA, the CDR3 is TGCGCCAGCAGAACCGGGACAGAGAATTCACCCCTCCACTTT. Amino acids: CASRTGTENSPLHF. The rearrangement joins TRBV5-1 to TRBJ1-6; 7 bases agree with TRBD1. The length of the CDR3 is 14 residues. In germline, CDR1 is SGHRS, CDR2 YFSETQ. V lost 5 bases and J lost 7; bases outside the gene matches: 6.

This chain joins TRBV5-1 and TRBJ2-5, with a possible D match to TRBD2 (6 bases). Deletions cut 0 bases from V and 5 bases from J, with 17 bases between. The germline CDR1 and CDR2 sequences are SGHRS and YFSETQ. The CDR3 spans 16 residues. The chain's CDR3 is CASSLAPGAEGETQYF. The CDR3 DNA sequence: TGCGCCAGCAGCTTGGCCCCCGGCGCGGAGGGGGAGACCCAGTACTTC.

In regard to this clone: A far larger clone is only one base removed, so a read error is likely. This CDR3 is also generated by other DNA sequences in the sample. This chain's CDR3 is CASSLGGTGNTIYF. The CDR3 DNA is TGCGCCAGCAGCTTGGGGGGGACTGGAAACACCATATATTTT. The J gene is TRBJ1-3, the V gene TRBV5-1, with a tentative D call TRBD1 (5 bases). CDR1 and CDR2 (germline): SGHRS, YFSETQ. The CDR3 covers 14 residues. Trimming pared 0 bases from V and 2 bases from J, leaving 6 bases between.

Points on this clone: One junction end disagrees with the germline gene, perhaps due to a read error. J is TRBJ2-3 and V is TRBV7-7, with D hard to call. CDR1 and CDR2 (germline): SSHAT, FNYEAQ (reference sequence). This CDR3 is built from 13 residues. The CDR3 DNA sequence: TGTGCTAGCAGCTTAGTCCCGGCAGATACGCAGTATTTT. It is translated as CASSLVPADTQYF.

The chain combines TRBV10-3 with TRBJ2-7; TRBD2 matches at 10 bases. Germline CDR1 and CDR2: ENHRY and SYGVKD. Trimming took 11 bases from V and 3 from J; bases not matched to a gene: 10. The CDR3 extends over 14 amino acids. The CDR3 spells CAGSSSGGIYEQYF. DNA for the CDR3: TGTGCCGGTTCCTCTAGCGGGGGCATCTACGAGCAGTACTTC.

V is TRBV2 and J is TRBJ2-5; D may correspond to TRBD1 or TRBD2 (6 bases each). Per germline, CDR1 SNHLY and CDR2 FYNNEI. The CDR3 is made up of 13 amino acids. V shed 3 bases and J shed 7 bases, with 12 bases lying between them. The CDR3 DNA reads TGTGCCAGCAGTGATGGGGGGCGAGGGACCCAGTACTTC. This encodes CASSDGGRGTQYF.

As to this clone: A much larger clone lies one base from this, so it may be a read error. Other DNA sequences in this sample translate to the same CDR3. The V call is TRBV7-9, the J call TRBJ1-1, with D perhaps TRBD1 (5 bases). Germline CDR1 is SEHNR and CDR2 is FQNEAQ (reference sequence). The length of the CDR3 is 13 residues. Trimming cost V 1 base and J 5 bases, with 8 bases left between them. CDR3 in amino acids: CASSLDGGTEAFF. The CDR3 nucleotides read TGTGCCAGCAGCTTAGATGGGGGTACTGAAGCTTTCTTT.

J is TRBJ2-7 and V is TRBV7-3; no clear D. This CDR3 region has 15 residues. V lost 5 bases and J lost 3, with 17 bases in between. Germline V gives CDR1 SGHTA, CDR2 FQGTGA. The CDR3 is CASSPEAAGLYEQYF. The CDR3, as DNA: TGTGCCAGCAGCCCCGAAGCAGCAGGCCTCTACGAGCAGTACTTC.

The chain uses TRBV5-6 and TRBJ2-1; no firm D call. V lost 3 bases, J lost 0 bases, and 10 bases lay in between. Germline V gives CDR1 SGHDT, CDR2 YYEEEE. The CDR3 is 15 residues long. The CDR3 region has the DNA TGTGCCAGCAGCTCGGCGTCTAGCTCCTACAATGAGCAGTTCTTC. Amino acids: CASSSASSSYNEQFF. Full variable domain (rest looked up from reference TRBV5-6 and TRBJ2-1): DAGVTQSPTHLIKTRGQQVTLRCSPKSGHDTVSWYQQALGQGPQFIFQYYEEEERQRGNFPDRFSGHQFPNYSSELNVNALLLGDSALYLCASSSASSSYNEQFFGPGTRLTVL.

The V and J genes are TRBV5-1 and TRBJ2-5; D possibly corresponds to TRBD2 (6 bases). Per the germline V gene, CDR1 is SGHRS and CDR2 is YFSETQ. The CDR3 runs to 15 residues. V was trimmed by 6 bases and J by 3 bases, leaving 18 bases between them. CDR3 nucleotide sequence: TGCGCCAGCACCCCGGACCGGGGGTTAAAAGAGACCCAGTACTTC. Amino acid sequence: CASTPDRGLKETQYF.

This sequence joins TRBV6-1 and TRBJ1-2; D may be TRBD1 (6 bases). Trimming removed 6 bases from V and 5 bases from J, with 13 bases in between. The CDR3 is 13 amino acids. The germline gives CDR1 MNHNS, CDR2 SASEGT. CDR3 sequence: CASSPGHLYGYTF. For the CDR3, the DNA is TGTGCCAGCAGCCCGGGACACCTTTATGGCTACACCTTC.

CDR3 in DNA: TGTGCCAGTAGGCAGATAACAGGGAAGAGGACTGAAGCTTTCTTT. Its protein is CASRQITGKRTEAFF. This chain connects TRBV19 to TRBJ1-1; perhaps TRBD1 as D (6 bases). Germline CDR1 and CDR2: LNHDA and SQIVND (reference sequence). The CDR3 totals 15 residues. The V and J ends lost 6 bases and 5 bases respectively, with 19 bases between them. Supplemented by reference TRBV19 and TRBJ1-1, the full variable domain reads DGGITQSPKYLFRKEGQNVTLSCEQNLNHDAMYWYRQDPGQGLRLIYYSQIVNDFQKGDIAEGYSVSREKKESFPLTVTSAQKNPTAFYLCASRQITGKRTEAFFGQGTRLTVV.

CDR3 nucleotides: TGCGCCAGCTTTAGCGGGAGGGCCGCGAACACCGGGGAGCTGTTTTTT. Its protein is CASFSGRAANTGELFF. The chain joins TRBV5-1 to TRBJ2-2; 11 nucleotides line up with TRBD2. This CDR3 contains 16 residues. V shed 7 bases, J shed 0 bases, and the junction held 5 bases outside the gene matches. Germline loops: CDR1 SGHRS, CDR2 YFSETQ.

In DNA, the CDR3 is TGCAGCGCGGGACAGGGAAACAATCAGCCCCAGCATTTT. This translates into CSAGQGNNQPQHF. The chain has TRBV29-1 and TRBJ1-5; 9 nucleotides line up with TRBD1. Germline V gene sequence: CDR1 SQVTM, CDR2 ANQGSEA. This CDR3 is 13 amino acids long. V lost 7 bases to trimming and J lost 3 bases; unmatched junction nucleotides: 4.

V and J are TRBV2 and TRBJ2-2; 11 nucleotides line up with TRBD2. The trim removed 6 bases at V and 4 bases at J, leaving 7 bases unmatched. CDR3 length equals 16 residues. Per the germline V gene, CDR1 is SNHLY and CDR2 is FYNNEI. The CDR3 region has the DNA TGTGCCAGCAGAGCAACTAGCGGGGGAGCCACCGGGGAGCTGTTTTTT. It codes for CASRATSGGATGELFF. Full variable domain (remainder filled in from reference TRBV2 and TRBJ2-2): EPEVTQTPSHQVTQMGQEVILRCVPISNHLYFYWYRQILGQKVEFLVSFYNNEISEKSEIFDDQFSVERPDGSNFTLKIRSTKLEDSAMYFCASRATSGGATGELFFGEGSRLTVL.

In this sample, this clone turned up a few times. CDR3 loop: CASSRSGGATGELFF. Written as DNA, the CDR3 is TGTGCCAGCAGCCGTAGCGGGGGGGCCACCGGGGAGCTGTTTTTT. The chain employs TRBV4-2 and TRBJ2-2, with 11 bases aligning to TRBD2. Germline CDR1 is LGHNA and CDR2 is YNFKEQ. The CDR3 sequence is 15 residues long. After removal of 4 bases from V and 4 bases from J, the junction contained 2 bases not matched to a gene.

The J gene is TRBJ2-2, the V gene TRBV4-1; D is unclear. The CDR3 totals 14 residues. V dropped 3 bases and J dropped 6 bases, with 11 bases sitting between them. The germline V gene has CDR1 MGHRA and CDR2 YSYEKL. This CDR3 reads CASSQAPAPGELFF. The CDR3 DNA sequence: TGCGCCAGCAGCCAGGCCCCGGCGCCCGGGGAGCTGTTTTTT.

V usage is TRBV20-1 and J usage is TRBJ2-3; D is uncertain. Germline CDR1 DFQATT, CDR2 SNEGSKA (reference sequence). V lost 3 bases, J lost 7 bases, and 8 bases lay in between. CDR3 length equals 11 residues. CDR3 loop: CSASLQNTQYF. CDR3 nucleotide sequence: TGCAGTGCTAGTCTCCAGAATACGCAGTATTTT.

The chain uses TRBV7-6 and TRBJ1-2; D uncertain. CDR1 and CDR2 (germline): SGHVS, FNYEAQ. V lost 7 bases, J lost 2 bases, and 17 bases lay in between. CDR3 length: 15 amino acids. The CDR3 DNA reads as TGTGCCAGCACCCATTCCCCCGGCGGGAACTATGGCTACACCTTC. Translation gives CASTHSPGGNYGYTF.

The genes are TRBV6-5 and TRBJ2-7, with D maybe TRBD1 (6 bases). There are 14 residues in the CDR3. In germline, CDR1 is MNHEY, CDR2 SVGAGI. V lost 6 bases, J lost 2 bases, and 14 bases lay in between. The CDR3 nucleotides are TGTGCCAGCAGGAAAGACAGGATAACCTACGAGCAGTACTTC. Translation: CASRKDRITYEQYF.

V usage is TRBV7-6 and J usage is TRBJ2-3; D might be TRBD1 or TRBD2, each matching 6 bases. The germline V and J ends were trimmed by 2 bases and 4 bases, with 16 bases remaining between them. This CDR3 has 16 residues. The V gene's germline CDR1 is SGHVS and CDR2 FNYEAQ. The chain's CDR3 is CASSLPHLGGPDTQYF. DNA of the CDR3: TGTGCCAGCAGCTTACCGCACTTGGGGGGCCCAGATACGCAGTATTTT.

As to this clone: This sample also contains other DNA sequences that code for the same CDR3. The CDR3 DNA sequence: TGTGCCAGTAGTCTGGGTTACAATGAGCAGTTCTTC. Amino acids: CASSLGYNEQFF. The chain joins TRBV19 to TRBJ2-1; D is unresolved. CDR3 size: 12 residues. CDR1 is LNHDA and CDR2 is SQIVND in the germline V gene (reference sequence). V was clipped by 5 bases and J by 4 bases, with 6 bases between them.